The T cell receptor beta chain under discussion was sequenced for a study of blood T cell repertoires in COVID-19. Study information: Sites in the United States, Italy and Spain provided acute and convalescent COVID-19 samples.

Sequencing was performed with immunoSEQ multiplex PCR; in TCRdb, only in-frame clones are kept and a portion is missing. This repertoire shows roughly 220,000 clones, about 85% found once; its top ten account for approximately 5%. This clone was counted a single time. Germline lookup yields CDR1 SNHLY and CDR2 FYNNEI. V dropped 6 bases and J dropped 2 bases, with 16 bases sitting between them. The CDR3 has 15 residues. Sequencing input: peripheral blood. The J gene is TRBJ2-5, the V gene TRBV2; tentative D call: TRBD2 (6 bases). The clonotype originates from a woman between 55 and 75 years old who had recovered from COVID-19. CDR3 nucleotides: TGTGCCAGCAGCCTCGATAGCGGTGGTCAAGAGACCCAGTACTTC. Its translation: CASSLDSGGQETQYF.